These 24 T cell receptor beta chains were all obtained from the same sample, sequenced in a study of T cell changes during pregnancy in multiple sclerosis. TCRdb's table, derived via immunoSEQ multiplex PCR, lists solely in-frame clones and lacks some. This sample carries 40,000 to 60,000 clones, about 90% of them seen once, and the ten largest clones take 0.5% to 0.6%. The specimen comprised CD4+ T cells from peripheral blood mononuclear cells, sampled after pregnancy. The source of these receptors is a female donor with multiple sclerosis, enrolled in a pregnancy study.

The chain uses TRBV7-2 and TRBJ1-5; D is unclear. Germline values: CDR1 SGHTA, CDR2 FQGNSA. This CDR3 has 14 residues. Trimming took 4 bases from V and 4 from J, leaving 11 bases between them. This CDR3 reads CASSWGGPNQPQHF. The DNA of the CDR3 is TGTGCCAGCAGCTGGGGAGGGCCGAATCAGCCCCAGCATTTT.

This clone was observed a few times. CDR3 nucleotide sequence: TGTGCTAGTGGTTTGGTAAAAGCTCTCTATGAGCAGTTCTTC. Translation gives CASGLVKALYEQFF. The genes are TRBV12-5 and TRBJ2-1; D is unresolved. Germline lookup yields CDR1 LGHNT and CDR2 FRNRAP. The CDR3 is 14 residues long. With 0 bases removed from V and 8 bases from J, the gap between germline ends came to 11 bases.

The J gene is TRBJ2-2, the V gene TRBV7-3; TRBD1 aligns across 7 bases. Losses at the gene ends were 6 bases for V and 8 bases for J; bases not matched to a gene: 9. Germline V gene data show CDR1 as SGHTA and CDR2 as FQGTGA. The CDR3 consists of 14 residues. The CDR3 DNA follows: TGTGCCAGCAGTAACTCAAGGGGGCCGGGGGAGCTGTTTTTT. Translating gives CASSNSRGPGELFF.

This chain connects TRBV7-2 to TRBJ2-5; tentative D call: TRBD2 (6 bases). V was clipped by 3 bases and J by 2 bases, with 10 bases between them. The CDR3 contains 14 residues. Per germline, CDR1 SGHTA and CDR2 FQGNSA. The DNA for the CDR3 is TGTGCCAGCAGCTTCCGTCGGGGGCAAGAGACCCAGTACTTC. Translation gives CASSFRRGQETQYF.

The J gene is TRBJ2-1, the V gene TRBV5-1, with 11 bases identical to TRBD2. Germline CDR1 reads SGHRS; CDR2 reads YFSETQ. With V trimmed by 7 bases and J by 5 bases, 8 bases remained unmatched. The CDR3 is 15 residues long. In DNA, the CDR3 is TGCGCCAGCGGTAATCTAGCGGGAGGTGACAATGAGCAGTTCTTC. Its protein product is CASGNLAGGDNEQFF.

The CDR3: CASSPHANTEAFF. As DNA, the CDR3 is TGTGCCAGCAGCCCACACGCGAACACTGAAGCTTTCTTT. The chain carries TRBV7-6 and TRBJ1-1; no clear D gene. Trimming removed 5 bases at V and 1 base at J, with 8 bases between. Germline V CDR1 and CDR2: SGHVS, FNYEAQ. The CDR3 runs to 13 residues.

The chain carries TRBV11-2 and TRBJ2-1; 11 bases map to TRBD2. Germline loops: CDR1 SGHAT, CDR2 FQNNGV. The junction had 2 bases not matched to a gene; V was cut back by 6 bases and J by 1 base. The CDR3 is 15 residues long. The CDR3 reads CASRIAGGSYNEQFF. The CDR3 nucleotides are TGTGCCAGCAGGATAGCGGGAGGGTCCTACAATGAGCAGTTCTTC.

The V call is TRBV6-6, the J call TRBJ2-2; the D gene is possibly TRBD2 (5 bases). This CDR3 comprises 14 residues. Trimming stripped 2 bases from V and 4 bases from J, with 8 bases between. Germline V gives CDR1 MNHNY, CDR2 SVGAGI (reference sequence). As DNA, the CDR3 is TGTGCCAGCAGTTACGGACGGGGCACCGGGGAGCTGTTTTTT. It specifies CASSYGRGTGELFF.

This clone occurred once. The CDR3 sequence is CASSFPGLNEQYF. The CDR3 region has the DNA TGCGCCAGCAGCTTCCCGGGACTAAACGAGCAGTACTTC. The chain combines TRBV5-1 with TRBJ2-7, with TRBD2 matching over 7 bases. This CDR3 has 13 amino acids. Germline CDR1 reads SGHRS; CDR2 reads YFSETQ. V was clipped by 2 bases and J by 5 bases; unmatched bases: 4.

The rearrangement links TRBV7-2 to TRBJ2-1, with 10 bases matching TRBD2. CDR1 is SGHTA and CDR2 is FQGNSA in the germline V gene. V lost 0 bases and J lost 10; bases outside the gene matches: 6. This CDR3 has 15 residues. This CDR3 reads CASSLAASGSGEQFF. The CDR3 DNA sequence: TGTGCCAGCAGCTTAGCGGCTAGCGGGAGTGGGGAGCAGTTCTTC.

This chain links TRBV27 with TRBJ2-7, with 9 bases fitting TRBD2. The CDR3 has 15 amino acids. V gave up 6 bases and J gave up 0 bases; unmatched junction bases: 6. The germline V gene encodes CDR1 MNHEY and CDR2 SMNVEV (reference sequence). The CDR3 sequence: CASRLKREASYEQYF. The DNA of the CDR3 is TGTGCCAGCAGATTAAAGCGGGAGGCCTCCTACGAGCAGTACTTC.

This chain links TRBV29-1 with TRBJ2-7, with D uncertain. The CDR3 runs 11 residues. Germline lookup yields CDR1 SQVTM and CDR2 ANQGSEA. V shed 2 bases and J shed 3 bases, with 5 bases lying between them. Here the CDR3 reads CSVETSYEQYF. In DNA, the CDR3 is TGCAGCGTTGAAACCAGCTACGAGCAGTACTTC.

V gene TRBV13 combines with J gene TRBJ2-5, with 8 bases that match TRBD2. V trimming: 3 bases; J trimming: 1 base; junction bases outside the gene matches: 1. The CDR3 is made up of 14 amino acids. The germline gives CDR1 PRHDT, CDR2 FYEKMQ (reference sequence). This CDR3 reads CASSFTSGQETQYF. The CDR3 DNA reads TGTGCCAGCAGCTTCACTAGCGGCCAAGAGACCCAGTACTTC.

This chain connects TRBV5-1 to TRBJ2-5; D is possibly TRBD1 (6 bases). Germline CDR1 reads SGHRS; CDR2 reads YFSETQ. V was clipped by 3 bases and J by 5 bases, with 14 bases between them. This CDR3 has 14 amino acids. CDR3 DNA: TGCGCCAGCAGCTGGGTGACAGGCGGGGAGACCCAGTACTTC. It is translated as CASSWVTGGETQYF.

The chain combines TRBV5-6 with TRBJ2-2; no clear D. Germline assignment: CDR1 SGHDT and CDR2 YYEEEE. The V end lost 2 bases, the J end lost 3 bases, and 5 bases lay between the germline ends. The CDR3 is made up of 13 amino acids. The CDR3 DNA is TGTGCCAGCAGCTTTACGGACACCGGGGAGCTGTTTTTT. Residues: CASSFTDTGELFF.

The chain has TRBV15 and TRBJ2-7, with D possibly TRBD2 on 6 matching bases. The V end was cut by 1 base, the J end by 5 bases, with 18 bases between. Germline V gene lookup returns CDR1 LNHNV and CDR2 YYDKDF (reference sequence). The CDR3 consists of 16 residues. The CDR3 nucleotides read TGTGCCACCAGCAGAGGGGTGAAGGGCGGGAAGGACGAGCAGTACTTC. This gives the protein CATSRGVKGGKDEQYF.

The chain joins TRBV29-1 to TRBJ1-3, with D perhaps TRBD1 (6 bases). Trimming removed 5 bases from V and 0 bases from J, with 11 bases in between. The CDR3 covers 14 residues. Germline lookup yields CDR1 SQVTM and CDR2 ANQGSEA. The CDR3 coding sequence is TGCAGCGTTACAGGGTTTAACTCTGGAAACACCATATATTTT. Encoded protein: CSVTGFNSGNTIYF.

The chain joins TRBV5-1 to TRBJ1-2; D is unclear. Germline CDR1 and CDR2: SGHRS and YFSETQ. Trimming removed 1 base at V and 1 base at J, with 8 bases between. The CDR3 sequence is 14 residues long. This CDR3 is CASSLQVDNYGYTF. CDR3 coding DNA: TGCGCCAGCAGCTTGCAGGTGGATAACTATGGCTACACCTTC. Filled out from reference TRBV5-1 and TRBJ1-2, the complete variable domain reads KAGVTQTPRYLIKTRGQQVTLSCSPISGHRSVSWYQQTPGQGLQFLFEYFSETQRNKGNFPGRFSGRQFSNSRSEMNVSTLELGDSALYLCASSLQVDNYGYTFGSGTRLTVV.

The chain joins TRBV2 to TRBJ2-6; 12 nucleotides align to TRBD2. This CDR3 contains 17 residues. Germline V gene lookup returns CDR1 SNHLY and CDR2 FYNNEI. The V gene end was trimmed by 4 bases and the J gene end by 3 bases; junction bases not matched to a gene: 4. DNA for the CDR3: TGTGCCAGCAGTGGGCTAGCGGGAGGGGTTGGGGCCAACGTCCTGACTTTC. Residues: CASSGLAGGVGANVLTF.

The chain's CDR3 is CASSLNSPGSSGNTIYF. CDR3 bases: TGTGCCAGCAGCTTAAATAGTCCCGGGAGCTCTGGAAACACCATATATTTT. The chain links TRBV11-3 to TRBJ1-3; no clear D gene. The CDR3 consists of 17 residues. Germline V gives CDR1 SGHNT, CDR2 YENEEA. Trimming left V 2 bases short and J 0 bases short, with 14 bases between.

The gene calls are TRBV27 and TRBJ2-1, with 11 bases fitting TRBD2. Looked up from germline, CDR1 is MNHEY and CDR2 is SMNVEV (reference sequence). This CDR3 comprises 16 residues. The V gene end was trimmed by 5 bases and the J gene end by 6 bases; junction bases not matched to a gene: 9. The CDR3 region is CASSVLTSGRPNEQFF. CDR3 DNA sequence: TGTGCCAGCAGTGTGCTAACTAGCGGGAGACCCAATGAGCAGTTCTTC.

The rearrangement links TRBV10-3 to TRBJ2-5, with D possibly TRBD1 on 6 matching bases. The CDR3 runs to 14 residues. Looked up from germline, CDR1 is ENHRY and CDR2 is SYGVKD. V lost 5 bases and J lost 2, with 12 bases in between. The chain's CDR3 is CAISPAGAQETQYF. CDR3 sequence (DNA): TGTGCCATCAGTCCCGCAGGGGCACAAGAGACCCAGTACTTC.

This clone was seen once. The rearrangement uses TRBV5-5 and TRBJ1-1, with D possibly TRBD1 on 6 matching bases. Germline CDR1 is SGHKS and CDR2 is YYEKEE (reference sequence). This CDR3 has 15 amino acids. V was pared by 0 bases and J by 6 bases, with 15 bases between. CDR3 nucleotide sequence: TGTGCCAGCAGCTTGGGGGTCCAGGGGATACCTGAAGCTTTCTTT. Translating gives CASSLGVQGIPEAFF.

The chain couples TRBV7-9 to TRBJ1-4; tentatively, D is TRBD1 (5 bases). This CDR3 is 14 amino acids long. Germline V gives CDR1 SEHNR, CDR2 FQNEAQ (reference sequence). Trimming cost V 2 bases and J 7 bases, with 11 bases left between them. The CDR3: CASSLNGGGEKLFF. The CDR3 DNA reads as TGTGCCAGCAGCTTAAACGGGGGAGGTGAAAAACTGTTTTTT.